The 18 T cell receptor beta chains below all came from one sample that was sequenced in a study of vaccination effects on CD4 cells after COVID-19. Antigens for these TCRs are unknown. A 10-day culture period preceded the isolation of CD4+ T cells. All study participants received two doses of BNT162b2 or mRNA-1273 vaccine. Method: immunoSEQ multiplex PCR; TCRdb's copy keeps in-frame clones and lacks some. The repertoire holds approximately 61,000 clones, with 78% as singletons. Sequencing used CD4+ T cells from PBMCs cultured without peptide, obtained after COVID-19 vaccination. These TCRs come from a human donor who received a COVID-19 vaccine.

This sequence joins TRBV7-2 and TRBJ1-6, with D possibly matching TRBD1 (6 bases). The germline V gene has CDR1 SGHTA and CDR2 FQGNSA. The V end was cut by 5 bases, the J end by 4 bases, with 18 bases between. The CDR3 loop spans 17 amino acids. CDR3 amino acids: CASSQSRGLRYNSPLHF. CDR3 nucleotide sequence: TGTGCCAGCAGCCAATCGAGGGGGTTGAGGTATAATTCACCCCTCCACTTT.

The rearrangement joins TRBV10-3 to TRBJ2-6, with D possibly being TRBD2 (5 bases). The CDR3 is 17 residues long. Germline CDR1 and CDR2: ENHRY and SYGVKD. V gave up 0 bases and J gave up 4 bases, with 13 bases separating them. The CDR3 protein is CAISESTGSAGANVLTF. The CDR3 DNA reads as TGTGCCATCAGTGAGTCCACGGGATCGGCCGGGGCCAACGTCCTGACTTTC.

This clone occurred once. The gene calls are TRBV5-6 and TRBJ2-1; TRBD1 is a possible D gene (6 bases). CDR3 length: 17 amino acids. Germline V gene sequence: CDR1 SGHDT, CDR2 YYEEEE. Trimming left V 4 bases short and J 7 bases short, with 24 bases between. As DNA, the CDR3 is TGTGCCAGCAGCCCTGCTAATGTGGGGGCCGCCAGAAATGAGCAGTTCTTC. It translates to CASSPANVGAARNEQFF.

There are a few counts of this clone. The chain joins TRBV4-1 to TRBJ1-4; perhaps TRBD1 as D (6 bases). Germline CDR1 and CDR2: MGHRA and YSYEKL. V was trimmed by 0 bases and J by 5 bases, leaving 13 bases between them. CDR3 length: 16 amino acids. CDR3 bases: TGCGCCAGCAGCCAAGATCGGTCAGGGGTCAATGAAAAACTGTTTTTT. This encodes CASSQDRSGVNEKLFF.

The table lists this clone with a few counts. The gene calls are TRBV12-3 or TRBV12-4 and TRBJ1-1; TRBD1 agrees at 7 bases. The CDR3 is made up of 13 amino acids. V was clipped by 10 bases and J by 1 base; unmatched bases: 6. The CDR3 sequence: CATRGQTNTEAFF. Written as DNA, the CDR3 is TGTGCCACAAGGGGACAGACGAACACTGAAGCTTTCTTT.

On this clone: At one of its ends the junction is not consistent with the germline gene, which may arise from a read error. The V call is TRBV7-7, the J call TRBJ2-5; D may match TRBD1 or TRBD2 (5 bases each). This CDR3 comprises 13 residues. Germline CDR1 SSHAT, CDR2 FNYEAQ (reference sequence). The DNA for the CDR3 is TGTGCTAGCAGCCGGGACCGCCAAGAGACCCAGTACTTC. This codes for CASSRDRQETQYF.

This sequence joins TRBV5-1 and TRBJ1-1; D gene uncertain. The CDR3 covers 14 residues. V lost 2 bases and J lost 9, with 17 bases in between. CDR1 is SGHRS and CDR2 is YFSETQ in the germline V gene. The CDR3 DNA reads as TGCGCCAGCAGCTTTGACGGCTCGAGGAGGCAAGCTTTCTTT. Its protein is CASSFDGSRRQAFF. Filled out from reference TRBV5-1 and TRBJ1-1, the complete variable domain reads KAGVTQTPRYLIKTRGQQVTLSCSPISGHRSVSWYQQTPGQGLQFLFEYFSETQRNKGNFPGRFSGRQFSNSRSEMNVSTLELGDSALYLCASSFDGSRRQAFFGQGTRLTVV.

The chain recombines TRBV30 with TRBJ1-2; no reliable D call. The CDR3 loop spans 13 amino acids. Trimming pared 2 bases from V and 1 base from J, leaving 8 bases between. Per germline, CDR1 GTSNPN and CDR2 SVGIG (reference sequence). The CDR3 region has the DNA TGTGCCTGGAGTAACACAGATAACTATGGCTACACCTTC. Protein: CAWSNTDNYGYTF.

This chain joins TRBV19 and TRBJ1-2; D possibly corresponds to TRBD1 (6 bases). V lost 3 bases and J lost 7, with 21 bases in between. The CDR3 runs 16 residues. CDR1 and CDR2 (germline): LNHDA, SQIVND (reference sequence). The CDR3 nucleotides are TGTGCCAGTAGTATCGCCCCGGGACACCCGTCTGGTGGCTACACCTTC. This translates into CASSIAPGHPSGGYTF.

This chain joins TRBV27 and TRBJ2-7; D possibly corresponds to TRBD1 (5 bases). CDR1 and CDR2 (germline): MNHEY, SMNVEV (reference sequence). Trimming took off 5 bases at V and 6 bases at J, with 14 bases between the two ends. The CDR3 length is 13 residues. The chain's CDR3 is CASSPRQRSEQYF. The CDR3 DNA is TGTGCCAGCAGTCCTCGACAGCGTTCCGAGCAGTACTTC.

The chain uses TRBV7-9 and TRBJ1-2, with a weak D call TRBD1 (6 bases). This CDR3 has 15 amino acids. Germline V lookup: CDR1 SEHNR, CDR2 FQNEAQ (reference sequence). The ends were cut back, 1 base at V and 6 bases at J, with 15 bases in the middle. The CDR3 nucleotides read TGTGCCAGCAGCTTAGGGGGGGGCGGTAGGGATGGCTACACCTTC. It specifies CASSLGGGGRDGYTF.

The chain carries TRBV5-6 and TRBJ2-2; tentatively, D is TRBD2 (5 bases). The V and J ends lost 2 bases and 7 bases respectively, with 9 bases between them. Germline CDR1 is SGHDT and CDR2 is YYEEEE. The CDR3 totals 13 residues. CDR3 bases: TGTGCCAGCAGCTTTACGGGGTACGGGGAGCTGTTTTTT. This sequence encodes CASSFTGYGELFF.

The chain links TRBV27 to TRBJ2-5; perhaps TRBD2 as D (5 bases). The CDR3 spans 15 residues. Germline CDR1 reads MNHEY; CDR2 reads SMNVEV (reference sequence). V shed 5 bases and J shed 5 bases, with 18 bases lying between them. CDR3 nucleotides: TGTGCCAGCAGTGCATCCGGGATGTCGACGGAGACCCAGTACTTC. Translation gives CASSASGMSTETQYF.

The rearrangement joins TRBV4-2 to TRBJ2-1; D remains ambiguous. The CDR3 consists of 14 residues. CDR1 and CDR2 from the germline V gene are LGHNA and YNFKEQ. V lost 1 base and J lost 7, with 11 bases in between. The CDR3 DNA sequence: TGTGCCAGCAGCCAAGTTAGTGACTCGAATGAGCAGTTCTTC. Residues: CASSQVSDSNEQFF.

The CDR3 DNA is TGTGCCAGCAGCTTAGGATATCAGGAGACCCAGTACTTC. It codes for CASSLGYQETQYF. The chain combines TRBV11-2 with TRBJ2-5; D is unclear. Germline V gene lookup returns CDR1 SGHAT and CDR2 FQNNGV. V was clipped by 1 base and J by 5 bases, with 8 bases between them. The CDR3 is made up of 13 amino acids.

This clone was counted only a few times. The genes are TRBV5-5 and TRBJ1-4; a possible D gene is TRBD1 (6 bases). In germline, CDR1 is SGHKS, CDR2 YYEKEE (reference sequence). With 5 bases removed from V and 4 bases from J, the gap between germline ends came to 15 bases. The CDR3 totals 15 residues. CDR3 nucleotide sequence: TGTGCCAGCAGTCCTGTGACAGGCCTTAATGAAAAACTGTTTTTT. Protein sequence: CASSPVTGLNEKLFF. Supplemented by reference TRBV5-5 and TRBJ1-4, the full variable domain reads DAGVTQSPTHLIKTRGQQVTLRCSPISGHKSVSWYQQVLGQGPQFIFQYYEKEERGRGNFPDRFSARQFPNYSSELNVNALLLGDSALYLCASSPVTGLNEKLFFGSGTQLSVL.

This clone occurred a few times. The chain recombines TRBV30 with TRBJ1-2, with D unresolved. The CDR3 extends over 11 amino acids. The germline V gene has CDR1 GTSNPN and CDR2 SVGIG (reference sequence). V lost 2 bases to trimming and J lost 7 bases, with 8 bases between them. The CDR3 DNA reads TGTGCCTGGAGTAGACAAGCTGGCTACACCTTC. Translating gives CAWSRQAGYTF. Using reference TRBV30 and TRBJ1-2 for the parts outside the CDR3, the full variable domain is SQTIHQWPATLVQPVGSPLSLECTVEGTSNPNLYWYRQAAGRGLQLLFYSVGIGQISSEVPQNLSASRPQDRQFILSSKKLLLSDSGFYLCAWSRQAGYTFGSGTRLTVV.

This rearrangement joins TRBV7-2 to TRBJ2-1, with 8 bases matching TRBD2. Trimming at V came to 1 base and at J to 4 bases, leaving 6 bases not matched to a gene. This CDR3 region has 16 residues. Germline loops: CDR1 SGHTA, CDR2 FQGNSA. CDR3 region: CASSLVGGGTYNEQFF. In nucleotides, the CDR3 is TGTGCCAGCAGCTTAGTCGGGGGGGGTACATACAATGAGCAGTTCTTC.